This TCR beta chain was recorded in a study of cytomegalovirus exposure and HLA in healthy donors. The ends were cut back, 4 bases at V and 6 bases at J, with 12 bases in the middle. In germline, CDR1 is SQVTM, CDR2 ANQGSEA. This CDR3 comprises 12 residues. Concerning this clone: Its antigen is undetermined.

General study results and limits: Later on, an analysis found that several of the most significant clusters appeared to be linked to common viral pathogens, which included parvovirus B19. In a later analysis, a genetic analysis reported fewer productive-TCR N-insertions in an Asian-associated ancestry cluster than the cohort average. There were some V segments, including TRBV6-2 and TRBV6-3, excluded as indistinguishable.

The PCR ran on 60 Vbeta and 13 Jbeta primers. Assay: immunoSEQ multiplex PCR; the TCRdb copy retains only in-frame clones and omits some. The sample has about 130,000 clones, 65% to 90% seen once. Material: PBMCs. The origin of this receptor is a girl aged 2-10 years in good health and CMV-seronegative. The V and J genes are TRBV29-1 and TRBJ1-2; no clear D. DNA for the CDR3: TGCAGCGTTGGAGGGCGGGGAGATGGCTACACCTTC. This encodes CSVGGRGDGYTF.